The 8 T cell receptor beta chains below were found in one sample sequenced in a study of prognosis after radiotherapy for stage I lung cancer. Two-round multiplex PCR amplified TCR beta CDR3 from genomic DNA. The first round of PCR was done with primers that matched each TRBV and TRBJ gene. TCRdb re-called the multiplex PCR reads with MiXCR, one entry per CDR3 protein. Of 20,000 to 25,000 distinct CDR3 sequences in the sample, 35% to 45% were seen once. The specimen was PBMCs, collected before or after stereotactic body radiation therapy (not recorded which). These receptors were obtained from a donor of 50 years or more with non-small cell lung cancer.

For this clonotype: A much larger clonotype is one base distant, so this may be a read error. CDR3 amino acids: CASSDFRGHEQYF. The CDR3 coding sequence is TGTGCCAGCAGTGACTTCAGGGGGCACGAGCAGTACTTC. This sequence joins TRBV2 and TRBJ2-7; 8 positions match TRBD1. The ends lost 3 bases at V and 5 bases at J; junction bases unmatched: 3. In germline, CDR1 is SNHLY, CDR2 FYNNEI. This CDR3 is 13 amino acids long. Full variable domain (rest looked up from reference TRBV2 and TRBJ2-7): EPEVTQTPSHQVTQMGQEVILRCVPISNHLYFYWYRQILGQKVEFLVSFYNNEISEKSEIFDDQFSVERPDGSNFTLKIRSTKLEDSAMYFCASSDFRGHEQYFGPGTRLTVT.

The J gene is TRBJ2-1, the V gene TRBV5-1; tentatively, D is TRBD2 (7 bases). The CDR3 runs to 17 residues. Per germline, CDR1 SGHRS and CDR2 YFSETQ. V lost 4 bases to trimming and J lost 6 bases, with 23 bases between them. CDR3 protein: CASSPLGGGSFSNEQFF. Written as DNA, the CDR3 is TGCGCCAGCAGCCCGCTGGGCGGGGGCTCTTTCAGCAATGAGCAGTTCTTC.

To note about this clonotype: At one of its ends the junction is not consistent with the germline gene, which may arise from a read error. The V call is TRBV7-3, the J call TRBJ2-2, with a possible D match to TRBD1 (6 bases). The CDR3 totals 17 residues. Germline lookup yields CDR1 SGHTA and CDR2 FQGTGA. CDR3 bases: TGTGCCAGCATCCCTCAAAAACACAGGGTTAACACTGGGGAGCTGTTTTTT. It yields the protein CASIPQKHRVNTGELFF.

In the case of this clonotype: A single base separates this from a much larger clone, so it may be a read error. This chain joins TRBV29-1 and TRBJ2-1; the D gene could be TRBD1 or TRBD2 (6 bases each). Germline-derived CDR1 and CDR2 are SQVTM and ANQGSEA. The CDR3 has 11 residues. CDR3 in DNA: TGCAGCTCCGCGCGGGACAATGAGCAGCTCTTC. It codes for CSSARDNEQLF.

The sample holds many counts of this clonotype. This chain links TRBV7-2 with TRBJ1-6; TRBD1 matches at 8 bases. Trimming cost V 3 bases and J 9 bases; bases outside gene matches: 7. The CDR3 is 15 amino acids. CDR1 is SGHTA and CDR2 is FQGNSA in the germline V gene. The CDR3 DNA reads as TGTGCCAGCAGCTTCCGGACAGGGCAGGGTTCACCCCTCCACTTT. Protein sequence: CASSFRTGQGSPLHF.

Regarding this clonotype: Given a much more abundant clone one base away, this may be a read error. This chain connects TRBV6-2 or TRBV6-3 to TRBJ2-7, with D uncertain. With 8 bases removed from V and 6 bases from J, the gap between germline ends came to 11 bases. CDR3 length equals 11 residues. From germline, CDR1 is MNHEY and CDR2 SVGEGT. The CDR3 loop reads CASYLLVEQYF. The CDR3 nucleotides are TGTGCCAGCTACCTCTTGGTCGAGCAGTACTTC.

This clonotype rates as medium-sized (0.01 to 0.1%). The chain couples TRBV28 to TRBJ2-5; 9 bases map to TRBD1. The V gene's germline CDR1 is MDHEN and CDR2 SYDVKM. V lost 5 bases, J lost 5 bases, and 3 bases stayed unmatched. The CDR3 is 13 amino acids. The CDR3 DNA reads as TGTGCCAGCAGTGGGACAGGGCTTGAGACCCAGTACTTC. Translation: CASSGTGLETQYF.

Concerning this clonotype itself: Relative to the germline gene, one junction end is altered; a read error may explain this. The chain has TRBV28 and TRBJ2-7; D is undetermined. This CDR3 is 13 amino acids long. Germline assignment: CDR1 MDHEN and CDR2 SYDVKM. The CDR3 coding sequence is TGTGCCAGCAGACCCGGTGGGCCCTACGATCAGTACTTC. Its protein is CASRPGGPYDQYF.